The 11 T cell receptor beta chains in this list originate from one sample, sequenced in a study of blood T cell repertoires in COVID-19. Only in-frame clones appear in the TCRdb table, and some are missing; sequencing was by immunoSEQ multiplex PCR. The table includes hundreds of thousands of clones, approximately 90% detected once. The sample was PBMCs or T cells enriched from blood (not recorded which). These receptors were obtained from a woman aged 45-65 years who had recovered from COVID-19.

J is TRBJ2-2 and V is TRBV5-1, with D perhaps TRBD1 (5 bases). The ends were cut back, 3 bases at V and 8 bases at J, with 17 bases in the middle. In germline, CDR1 is SGHRS, CDR2 YFSETQ. The length of the CDR3 is 15 residues. The CDR3 protein is CASSWGPLLVGELFF. For the CDR3, the DNA is TGCGCCAGCAGCTGGGGCCCCCTGCTTGTGGGGGAGCTGTTTTTT.

The chain is built from TRBV5-1 and TRBJ2-7; TRBD1 matches at 9 bases. Germline CDR1 and CDR2: SGHRS and YFSETQ. Trimming removed 4 bases from V and 4 bases from J; junction bases left unmatched: 9. CDR3 size: 15 residues. CDR3 coding DNA: TGCGCCAGCAGCCTCGGGGGACAGGGTGGGTACGAGCAGTACTTC. This gives the protein CASSLGGQGGYEQYF.

The chain is built from TRBV27 and TRBJ1-4; 8 bases align to TRBD1. This CDR3 is built from 15 residues. Per germline, CDR1 MNHEY and CDR2 SMNVEV (reference sequence). V lost 2 bases and J lost 5; bases outside the gene matches: 4. CDR3 DNA: TGTGCCAGCAGTTTAGGCGACAGGGGCAATGAAAAACTGTTTTTT. The encoded protein is CASSLGDRGNEKLFF.

CDR3 loop: CAWETGDRTEAFF. In DNA form, the CDR3 reads TGTGCCTGGGAGACAGGGGATCGGACTGAAGCTTTCTTT. The chain links TRBV30 to TRBJ1-1, with 8 nucleotides matching TRBD1. The CDR3 extends over 13 amino acids. Trimming removed 5 bases from V and 5 bases from J; junction bases left unmatched: 7. Germline V CDR1 and CDR2: GTSNPN, SVGIG (reference sequence).

This chain connects TRBV29-1 to TRBJ1-2; TRBD1 matches 10 bases. The CDR3 sequence is 14 residues long. Per the germline V gene, CDR1 is SQVTM and CDR2 is ANQGSEA. J was trimmed by 6 bases and V by 0 bases; bases with no gene match: 4. CDR3 bases: TGCAGCGTTGAAGATCGAGGGACAGGGGATGGCTACACCTTC. This gives the protein CSVEDRGTGDGYTF. Full variable domain (remainder filled in from reference TRBV29-1 and TRBJ1-2): SAVISQKPSRDICQRGTSLTIQCQVDSQVTMMFWYRQQPGQSLTLIATANQGSEATYESGFVIDKFPISRPNLTFSTLTVSNMSPEDSSIYLCSVEDRGTGDGYTFGSGTRLTVV.

This clone was recorded once. J is TRBJ2-2 and V is TRBV2; tentative D call: TRBD2 (5 bases). Trimming stripped 5 bases from V and 1 base from J, with 11 bases between. Germline V CDR1 and CDR2: SNHLY, FYNNEI. The CDR3 has 15 residues. The CDR3 DNA reads TGTGCCAGCAGTCCAGCGGAGCTGAACACCGGGGAGCTGTTTTTT. Translating gives CASSPAELNTGELFF. Supplemented by reference TRBV2 and TRBJ2-2, the full variable domain reads EPEVTQTPSHQVTQMGQEVILRCVPISNHLYFYWYRQILGQKVEFLVSFYNNEISEKSEIFDDQFSVERPDGSNFTLKIRSTKLEDSAMYFCASSPAELNTGELFFGEGSRLTVL.

This chain connects TRBV30 to TRBJ1-1; weak D call: TRBD1 (6 bases). This CDR3 region has 13 residues. Per germline, CDR1 GTSNPN and CDR2 SVGIG (reference sequence). V gave up 1 base and J gave up 1 base, with 7 bases separating them. CDR3 in amino acids: CAWSGTANTEAFF. The DNA of the CDR3 is TGTGCCTGGAGTGGGACAGCGAACACTGAAGCTTTCTTT.

The V gene is TRBV28, the J gene TRBJ2-2; 7 bases line up with TRBD2. Unmatched junction bases numbered 7, after V lost 4 bases and J lost 5 bases. This CDR3 contains 15 residues. CDR1 MDHEN and CDR2 SYDVKM come from the germline V gene. The CDR3 sequence is CASSSSGGGTGELFF. The CDR3 DNA reads as TGTGCCAGCAGTTCTAGCGGTGGAGGGACCGGGGAGCTGTTTTTT.

This clone has a handful of counts. The chain has TRBV18 and TRBJ2-5, with 7 bases that match TRBD1. The ends lost 3 bases at V and 2 bases at J; junction bases unmatched: 6. This CDR3 contains 15 residues. CDR1 and CDR2 from the germline V gene are KGHSH and LQKENI. CDR3 sequence reads: CASSPLGTEQETQYF. CDR3 nucleotide sequence: TGTGCCAGCTCACCGCTTGGGACAGAACAAGAGACCCAGTACTTC.

As to this clone: Germline is not matched at one junction end, which may reflect a read error. This chain uses TRBV2 with TRBJ2-3; perhaps TRBD2 as D (6 bases). The CDR3 sequence is 14 residues long. Germline V lookup: CDR1 SNHLY, CDR2 FYNNEI. The CDR3 reads CASREGTSTDTQYF. CDR3 in DNA: TGTGCCAGCAGGGAAGGGACTAGCACAGATACGCAGTATTTT.

The chain combines TRBV28 with TRBJ2-1; D is unresolved. The CDR3 has 12 amino acids. CDR1 is MDHEN, CDR2 SYDVKM, per germline. Trimming pared 3 bases from V and 9 bases from J, leaving 9 bases between. The CDR3 nucleotides read TGTGCCAGCAGTTTGTCTACTCCTGAGCAGTTCTTC. Protein sequence: CASSLSTPEQFF.